The next 18 T cell receptor beta chains were all read from a single sample in a study of control samples from healthy donors and cancer patients. Assay: immunoSEQ multiplex PCR; the TCRdb copy retains only in-frame clones and omits some. The sample consists of over 80,000 clones, around 85% of them appearing once. The sample was blood. These receptors were obtained from a young man in good health.

V usage is TRBV7-9 and J usage is TRBJ1-5; D is undetermined. This CDR3 is built from 15 residues. CDR1 and CDR2 (germline): SEHNR, FQNEAQ (reference sequence). V dropped 6 bases and J dropped 2 bases, with 14 bases sitting between them. Here the CDR3 DNA reads TGTGCCAGCAGTCCTATTGGGTTGGGCAATCAGCCCCAGCATTTT. It yields the protein CASSPIGLGNQPQHF.

This sequence joins TRBV5-6 and TRBJ1-6; tentatively, D is TRBD1 (6 bases). V lost 0 bases to trimming and J lost 16 bases, with 17 bases between them. There are 14 residues in the CDR3. Germline CDR1 and CDR2: SGHDT and YYEEEE. The CDR3 nucleotides read TGTGCCAGCAGCTTGGGACAGGCGATCTTAGGGCTCCACTTT. This encodes CASSLGQAILGLHF.

The chain links TRBV7-9 to TRBJ2-7; D unclear. Germline V gene data show CDR1 as SEHNR and CDR2 as FQNEAQ (reference sequence). This CDR3 is built from 12 residues. V gave up 9 bases and J gave up 0 bases, with 9 bases separating them. The CDR3 nucleotides read TGTGCCAGTTCCGGGCCCTCCTACGAGCAGTACTTC. It specifies CASSGPSYEQYF.

This chain links TRBV6-4 with TRBJ1-1; D gene uncertain. Trimming cost V 0 bases and J 8 bases, with 10 bases left between them. Germline CDR1 MRHNA, CDR2 SNTAGT. This CDR3 is 13 amino acids long. CDR3 bases: TGTGCCAGCAGTGACTCTGGCAGAGACGAAGCTTTCTTT. It encodes CASSDSGRDEAFF.

The V gene is TRBV4-1, the J gene TRBJ1-6; TRBD1 might be the D (5 bases). This CDR3 comprises 14 residues. The germline V and J ends were trimmed by 4 bases and 7 bases, with 11 bases remaining between them. Per germline, CDR1 MGHRA and CDR2 YSYEKL. CDR3 sequence: CASSLWDENSPLHF. The CDR3 DNA is TGCGCCAGCAGCCTCTGGGACGAAAATTCACCCCTCCACTTT.

V and J are TRBV7-8 and TRBJ1-3; 7 bases align to TRBD1. Per germline, CDR1 SGHVS and CDR2 FQNEAQ. The J segment lost 2 bases and the V segment lost 5 bases, leaving 6 bases of the junction unmatched. The CDR3 is 15 amino acids. CDR3 nucleotide sequence: TGTGCCAGCAGCGCAACAGGGGCACCTGGAAACACCATATATTTT. Amino acids: CASSATGAPGNTIYF.

This clone was picked up one time. The chain couples TRBV9 to TRBJ2-7, with D possibly called TRBD1 or TRBD2 (5 bases each). Germline V lookup: CDR1 SGDLS, CDR2 YYNGEE. The V end was cut by 2 bases, the J end by 2 bases, with 11 bases between. This CDR3 is built from 14 residues. CDR3 amino acids: CASSVGTETYEQYF. CDR3 coding DNA: TGTGCCAGCAGCGTCGGGACGGAAACCTACGAGCAGTACTTC.

The J gene is TRBJ1-2, the V gene TRBV19, with D possibly being TRBD1 (6 bases). Trimming took 7 bases from V and 4 from J, leaving 19 bases between them. The V gene's germline CDR1 is LNHDA and CDR2 SQIVND (reference sequence). CDR3 length: 15 residues. This CDR3 is CASIQSGARSYGYTF. The CDR3 DNA reads as TGTGCCAGTATACAGTCGGGGGCGCGGAGCTATGGCTACACCTTC.

This clone was counted a single time. The V and J genes are TRBV28 and TRBJ1-3, with 8 bases fitting TRBD1. This CDR3 comprises 16 residues. Germline values: CDR1 MDHEN, CDR2 SYDVKM. V lost 3 bases, J lost 2 bases, and 6 bases stayed unmatched. This chain's CDR3 is CASSFWTGFTGNTIYF. CDR3 DNA: TGTGCCAGCAGTTTCTGGACAGGGTTCACTGGAAACACCATATATTTT.

The rearrangement uses TRBV4-1 and TRBJ1-6, with D tentatively TRBD1 (5 bases). The length of the CDR3 is 15 residues. The ends were cut back, 1 base at V and 4 bases at J, with 8 bases in the middle. CDR1 and CDR2 from the germline V gene are MGHRA and YSYEKL. As DNA, the CDR3 is TGCGCCAGCAGCCAAGGGGACCGATATAATTCACCCCTCCACTTT. Its translation: CASSQGDRYNSPLHF.

V is TRBV5-5 and J is TRBJ1-3, with unresolved D. CDR1 SGHKS and CDR2 YYEKEE come from the germline V gene (reference sequence). V was shortened by 0 bases and J by 3 bases, with 13 bases between the two germline ends. The CDR3 has 16 residues. The CDR3: CASSLDVGSIGNTIYF. DNA for the CDR3: TGTGCCAGCAGCTTGGACGTGGGGTCTATTGGAAACACCATATATTTT.

The V and J genes are TRBV5-4 and TRBJ1-2; a weak D match, TRBD1 (6 bases). Per germline, CDR1 SGHNT and CDR2 YYREEE (reference sequence). V was shortened by 0 bases and J by 2 bases, with 17 bases between the two germline ends. The CDR3 covers 17 residues. In nucleotides, the CDR3 is TGTGCCAGCAGCTTGGCGGGGACAATGGCAGTCAACTATGGCTACACCTTC. It codes for CASSLAGTMAVNYGYTF.

This clone was recorded once. The rearrangement links TRBV6-5 to TRBJ2-7; D ambiguous. V was shortened by 6 bases and J by 5 bases, with 8 bases between the two germline ends. Looked up from germline, CDR1 is MNHEY and CDR2 is SVGAGI. The CDR3 covers 11 residues. The CDR3 DNA reads as TGTGCCAGCAGCGTAATCGACGAGCAGTACTTC. As protein: CASSVIDEQYF.

The chain uses TRBV6-5 and TRBJ2-3; 9 nucleotides match TRBD1. Germline V gives CDR1 MNHEY, CDR2 SVGAGI. V gave up 5 bases and J gave up 5 bases; unmatched junction bases: 8. The CDR3 is 15 amino acids. Here the CDR3 reads CASSLRGTGQDTQYF. DNA of the CDR3: TGTGCCAGCAGTCTTCGGGGGACAGGGCAAGATACGCAGTATTTT.

This clone was picked up one time. V and J are TRBV19 and TRBJ1-1; 12 nucleotides agree with TRBD1. Germline CDR1 LNHDA, CDR2 SQIVND (reference sequence). Trimming removed 6 bases from V and 11 bases from J; junction bases left unmatched: 13. This CDR3 region has 15 residues. The CDR3 sequence: CASRVRGTGGFRAFF. The CDR3 DNA reads TGTGCCAGTAGGGTACGTGGGACAGGGGGCTTTCGGGCTTTCTTT.

V and J are TRBV30 and TRBJ1-2, with D perhaps TRBD1 (5 bases). Germline loops: CDR1 GTSNPN, CDR2 SVGIG (reference sequence). V was cut by 2 bases and J by 4 bases, with 8 bases left in between. The CDR3 totals 12 residues. CDR3 region: CAWSKGTYGYTF. In nucleotides, the CDR3 is TGTGCCTGGAGTAAGGGGACCTATGGCTACACCTTC.

The chain joins TRBV30 to TRBJ1-3; TRBD1 matches at 7 bases. V was clipped by 5 bases and J by 5 bases; unmatched bases: 6. The CDR3 consists of 13 residues. Germline-derived CDR1 and CDR2 are GTSNPN and SVGIG (reference sequence). The CDR3 protein is CAWSTGDRNTIYF. DNA of the CDR3: TGTGCCTGGTCCACAGGGGATCGAAACACCATATATTTT.

This clone has only a few counts. V and J are TRBV9 and TRBJ1-2, with D unresolved. The V gene's germline CDR1 is SGDLS and CDR2 YYNGEE. CDR3 length: 13 amino acids. V was trimmed by 0 bases and J by 6 bases, leaving 9 bases between them. The CDR3 reads CASSVAFQDGYTF. Written as DNA, the CDR3 is TGTGCCAGCAGCGTAGCGTTTCAGGATGGCTACACCTTC.